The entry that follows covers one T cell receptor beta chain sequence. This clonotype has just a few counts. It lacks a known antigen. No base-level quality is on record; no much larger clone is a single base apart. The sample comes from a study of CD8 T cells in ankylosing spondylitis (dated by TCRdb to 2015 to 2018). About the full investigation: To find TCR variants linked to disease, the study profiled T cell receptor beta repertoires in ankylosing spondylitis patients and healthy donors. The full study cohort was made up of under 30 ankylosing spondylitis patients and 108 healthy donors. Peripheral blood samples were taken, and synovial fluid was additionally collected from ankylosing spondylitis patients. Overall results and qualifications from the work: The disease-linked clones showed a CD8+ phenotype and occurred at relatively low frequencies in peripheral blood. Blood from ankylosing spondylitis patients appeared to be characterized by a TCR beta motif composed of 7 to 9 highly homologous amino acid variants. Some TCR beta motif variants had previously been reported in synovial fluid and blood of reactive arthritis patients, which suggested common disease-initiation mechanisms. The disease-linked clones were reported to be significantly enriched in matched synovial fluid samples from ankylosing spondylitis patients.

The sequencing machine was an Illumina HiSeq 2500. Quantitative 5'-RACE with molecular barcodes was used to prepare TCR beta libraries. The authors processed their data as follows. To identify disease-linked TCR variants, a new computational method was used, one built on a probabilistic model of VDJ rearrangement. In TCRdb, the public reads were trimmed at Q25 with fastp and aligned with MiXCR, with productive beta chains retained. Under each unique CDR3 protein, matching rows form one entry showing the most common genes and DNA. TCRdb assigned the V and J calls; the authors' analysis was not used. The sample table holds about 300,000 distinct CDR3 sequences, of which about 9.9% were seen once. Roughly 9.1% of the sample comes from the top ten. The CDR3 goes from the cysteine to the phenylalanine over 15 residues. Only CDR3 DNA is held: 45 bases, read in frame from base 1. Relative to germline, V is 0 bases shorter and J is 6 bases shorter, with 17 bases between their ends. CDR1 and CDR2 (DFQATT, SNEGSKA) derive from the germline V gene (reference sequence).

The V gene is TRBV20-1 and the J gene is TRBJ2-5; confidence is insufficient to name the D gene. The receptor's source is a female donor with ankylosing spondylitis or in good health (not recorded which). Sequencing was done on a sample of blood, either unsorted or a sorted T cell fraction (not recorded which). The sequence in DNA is TGCAGTGCTAGAGATTCCAGCGTCTACGGGCAGACCCAGTACTTC. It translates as CSARDSSVYGQTQYF.